These 22 T cell receptor beta chains were all obtained from the same sample, sequenced in a study of blood T cell repertoires in COVID-19. Data came from immunoSEQ multiplex PCR; TCRdb stores just in-frame clones and leaves some out. The table has 250,000 to 300,000 clones, roughly 86% seen once; the top ten hold approximately 0.8%. The sequenced sample consisted of peripheral blood. These receptors came from a woman between 25 and 40 years old with acute or convalescent COVID-19.

The chain carries TRBV18 and TRBJ1-5, with D perhaps TRBD1 (5 bases). The germline CDR1 and CDR2 sequences are KGHSH and LQKENI. This CDR3 has 16 amino acids. V lost 3 bases and J 4 bases, leaving 16 bases between the germline ends. CDR3 coding DNA: TGTGCCAGCTCACCCTCCAACCGGGGGAGGAATCAGCCCCAGCATTTT. It translates to CASSPSNRGRNQPQHF.

The rearrangement uses TRBV24-1 and TRBJ2-2, with D possibly matching TRBD2 (5 bases). The CDR3 length is 13 residues. Germline CDR1 and CDR2: KGHDR and SFDVKD. Trimming cost V 8 bases and J 2 bases, with 8 bases left between them. CDR3 amino acids: CATKRTNTGELFF. As DNA, the CDR3 is TGTGCCACCAAGCGGACCAACACCGGGGAGCTGTTTTTT.

The chain has TRBV5-4 and TRBJ1-1, with D unresolved. Germline loops: CDR1 SGHNT, CDR2 YYREEE (reference sequence). Trimming shortened V by 4 bases and J by 8 bases, and 12 bases separated the two germline ends. This CDR3 region has 12 residues. The CDR3 is CASSTRGVEAFF. The CDR3 region has the DNA TGTGCCAGCAGCACCCGCGGGGTGGAAGCTTTCTTT. The full variable domain, with the rest looked up from reference TRBV5-4 and TRBJ1-1, is ETGVTQSPTHLIKTRGQQVTLRCSSQSGHNTVSWYQQALGQGPQFIFQYYREEENGRGNFPPRFSGLQFPNYSSELNVNALELDDSALYLCASSTRGVEAFFGQGTRLTVV.

The rearrangement links TRBV29-1 to TRBJ1-3, with 9 bases fitting TRBD1. The CDR3 has 16 residues. The germline gives CDR1 SQVTM, CDR2 ANQGSEA. V was clipped by 2 bases and J by 1 base; unmatched bases: 6. DNA for the CDR3: TGCAGCGTTGAAAAGGGACAGGGATCGTCTGGAAACACCATATATTTT. It specifies CSVEKGQGSSGNTIYF.

The V call is TRBV9, the J call TRBJ1-1; D remains ambiguous. V was clipped by 4 bases and J by 6 bases, with 13 bases between them. This CDR3 is built from 13 residues. The germline CDR1 and CDR2 sequences are SGDLS and YYNGEE. The CDR3 sequence is CASSPSPRAEAFF. The CDR3 coding sequence is TGTGCCAGCAGCCCATCTCCCCGGGCTGAAGCTTTCTTT.

The chain recombines TRBV4-3 with TRBJ2-7, with TRBD2 matching 7 bases. The germline V gene has CDR1 LGHNA and CDR2 YSLEER. This CDR3 is built from 14 residues. V lost 4 bases, J lost 2 bases, and 5 bases stayed unmatched. CDR3 DNA sequence: TGCGCCAGCAGCCGGGCGGGAGCGGCCTACGAGCAGTACTTC. It codes for CASSRAGAAYEQYF.

Points on this clone: The sample has other DNA sequences that encode this CDR3 too. The rearrangement links TRBV7-2 to TRBJ2-2; the D is unclear. V was clipped by 5 bases and J by 3 bases, with 10 bases between them. The CDR3 covers 14 residues. Germline assignment: CDR1 SGHTA and CDR2 FQGNSA. Written as DNA, the CDR3 is TGTGCCAGCAGCCCAAGACGGGACACCGGGGAGCTGTTTTTT. Its translation: CASSPRRDTGELFF.

V and J are TRBV6-5 and TRBJ1-6; 8 bases match TRBD1. Germline CDR1 reads MNHEY; CDR2 reads SVGAGI. V shed 7 bases and J 10 bases; nucleotides not matched to a gene: 12. The CDR3 has 15 residues. The CDR3, as DNA: TGTGCCAGCACCTCACGGCGGGACAGGAGGTCACCCCTCCACTTT. This translates into CASTSRRDRRSPLHF.

V gene TRBV6-1 combines with J gene TRBJ2-3; D possibly corresponds to TRBD2 (5 bases). Germline-derived CDR1 and CDR2 are MNHNS and SASEGT. CDR3 length equals 14 residues. V was clipped by 3 bases and J by 6 bases, with 13 bases between them. CDR3 protein: CASSDRLRRDTQYF. The DNA of the CDR3 is TGTGCCAGCAGTGACCGACTCAGGAGGGATACGCAGTATTTT.

This sequence joins TRBV18 and TRBJ2-7; TRBD2 agrees at 14 bases. The CDR3 extends over 16 amino acids. Trimming cost V 3 bases and J 6 bases; bases outside gene matches: 7. Per germline, CDR1 KGHSH and CDR2 LQKENI. CDR3 sequence reads: CASSPGLAGGTGEQYF. The CDR3 DNA sequence: TGTGCCAGCTCACCCGGACTAGCGGGAGGTACCGGCGAGCAGTACTTC.

The V and J genes are TRBV9 and TRBJ2-1; TRBD1 aligns across 9 bases. V gave up 2 bases and J gave up 9 bases; unmatched junction bases: 15. This CDR3 has 17 residues. Germline assignment: CDR1 SGDLS and CDR2 YYNGEE. The CDR3 sequence is CASSVYSGTGSFGEQFF. CDR3 coding DNA: TGTGCCAGCAGCGTGTACTCCGGGACAGGGAGTTTTGGTGAGCAGTTCTTC.

The chain is built from TRBV7-9 and TRBJ2-7, with TRBD2 as a possible D gene (5 bases). Germline V gene data show CDR1 as SEHNR and CDR2 as FQNEAQ (reference sequence). The CDR3 totals 14 residues. The V gene lost 5 bases and the J gene lost 4 bases, with 15 bases spanning the gap. The CDR3 region has the DNA TGTGCCAGCAGCCCCGCGGGCATCAGATACGAGCAGTACTTC. This encodes CASSPAGIRYEQYF.

The V call is TRBV5-4, the J call TRBJ2-1; 9 nucleotides align to TRBD2. CDR1 is SGHNT, CDR2 YYREEE, per germline (reference sequence). V lost 3 bases, J lost 14 bases, and 15 bases stayed unmatched. This CDR3 has 15 residues. Here the CDR3 DNA reads TGTGCCAGCAGCTCCTTGGCGGGAGGGCCTTTTTTGGAGTTCTTC. Translation: CASSSLAGGPFLEFF.

The gene calls are TRBV11-2 and TRBJ2-1; D unclear. The germline V gene encodes CDR1 SGHAT and CDR2 FQNNGV. V was pared by 1 base and J by 0 bases, with 10 bases between. The CDR3 runs 16 residues. Here the CDR3 reads CASSLVAASSYNEQFF. In nucleotides, the CDR3 is TGTGCCAGCAGCTTAGTGGCGGCCAGCTCCTACAATGAGCAGTTCTTC.

This sequence joins TRBV23-1 and TRBJ2-6, with D tentatively TRBD1 (6 bases). TRBV23-1 is classed as an ORF, of uncertain function. The CDR3 length is 20 residues. V was trimmed by 3 bases and J by 0 bases, leaving 21 bases between them. This chain's CDR3 is CASSQRTGQGKASGANVLTF. DNA of the CDR3: TGCGCCAGCAGTCAGAGAACCGGGCAGGGGAAGGCCTCTGGGGCCAACGTCCTGACTTTC.

The genes are TRBV29-1 and TRBJ1-2; TRBD1 agrees at 10 bases. CDR1 and CDR2 (germline): SQVTM, ANQGSEA. V trimming: 4 bases; J trimming: 5 bases; junction bases outside the gene matches: 10. The CDR3 is 15 residues long. CDR3 in amino acids: CSVGETGGAWYGYTF. CDR3 bases: TGCAGCGTTGGGGAGACAGGGGGCGCTTGGTATGGCTACACCTTC.

The chain employs TRBV29-1 and TRBJ1-2, with 9 bases identical to TRBD1. The CDR3 has 15 amino acids. Germline V CDR1 and CDR2: SQVTM, ANQGSEA. The trim removed 1 base at V and 7 bases at J, leaving 10 bases unmatched. The CDR3 sequence: CSVEVGKTGGSGYTF. In DNA form, the CDR3 reads TGCAGCGTTGAAGTAGGGAAAACAGGGGGCTCTGGCTACACCTTC.

This CDR3 is CASTRRGLAGGGGDTQYF. The CDR3 DNA follows: TGTGCCAGTACCCGACGAGGACTAGCGGGTGGTGGGGGAGATACGCAGTATTTT. The rearrangement links TRBV19 to TRBJ2-3; TRBD2 aligns across 11 bases. The CDR3 is made up of 18 amino acids. V lost 7 bases and J lost 5; bases outside the gene matches: 17. CDR1 LNHDA and CDR2 SQIVND come from the germline V gene (reference sequence). The full variable domain, with the rest looked up from reference TRBV19 and TRBJ2-3, is DGGITQSPKYLFRKEGQNVTLSCEQNLNHDAMYWYRQDPGQGLRLIYYSQIVNDFQKGDIAEGYSVSREKKESFPLTVTSAQKNPTAFYLCASTRRGLAGGGGDTQYFGPGTRLTVL.

V usage is TRBV5-4 and J usage is TRBJ2-2; TRBD2 aligns across 11 bases. There are 16 residues in the CDR3. Germline V CDR1 and CDR2: SGHNT, YYREEE (reference sequence). V was pared by 4 bases and J by 1 base, with 3 bases of the junction left unmatched. CDR3 in amino acids: CASSPGLAGNTGELFF. DNA of the CDR3: TGTGCCAGCAGCCCCGGACTAGCGGGGAACACCGGGGAGCTGTTTTTT.

The V call is TRBV3-1 (or the pseudogene TRBV3-2), the J call TRBJ2-3, with a possible D match to TRBD1 (5 bases). The V end was cut by 1 base, the J end by 0 bases, with 8 bases between. The CDR3 is 15 amino acids. CDR1 and CDR2 (germline): LGHDT, YNNKEL (reference sequence). This CDR3 is CASSQGGGSTDTQYF. The CDR3 bases are TGTGCCAGCAGCCAAGGGGGCGGTAGCACAGATACGCAGTATTTT.

The chain carries TRBV5-4 and TRBJ1-6; D is undetermined. CDR3 length equals 12 residues. Germline V gene data show CDR1 as SGHNT and CDR2 as YYREEE (reference sequence). V lost 4 bases to trimming and J lost 6 bases, with 5 bases between them. DNA of the CDR3: TGTGCCAGCAGCCTTCCTAATTCACCCCTCCACTTT. This gives the protein CASSLPNSPLHF. Variable domain in full (rest from reference TRBV5-4 and TRBJ1-6): ETGVTQSPTHLIKTRGQQVTLRCSSQSGHNTVSWYQQALGQGPQFIFQYYREEENGRGNFPPRFSGLQFPNYSSELNVNALELDDSALYLCASSLPNSPLHFGNGTRLTVT.

The gene calls are TRBV10-1 and TRBJ1-1, with a possible D match to TRBD1 (5 bases). The CDR3 sequence is 13 residues long. In germline, CDR1 is WNHNN, CDR2 SYGVQD (reference sequence). The germline V and J ends were trimmed by 6 bases and 4 bases, with 12 bases remaining between them. The CDR3 DNA sequence: TGCGCCAGCAGCGGAGACAGAATCACTGAAGCTTTCTTT. Its protein product is CASSGDRITEAFF.